Presented here are 29 T cell receptor beta chains from one specimen sequenced in a study of blood T cell repertoires in COVID-19. Produced via immunoSEQ multiplex PCR; TCRdb's table is partial and in-frame only. The sample yields under 300,000 clones, around nine tenths seen once. Sequencing input: peripheral blood. The receptor source for this set is a woman in her 70s with active or convalescent COVID-19.

The chain carries TRBV20-1 and TRBJ2-4; D gene unclear. Trimming stripped 6 bases from V and 11 bases from J, with 11 bases between. Germline V CDR1 and CDR2: DFQATT, SNEGSKA (reference sequence). This CDR3 contains 10 residues. As DNA, the CDR3 is TGCAGTGCCACAGATCGAGTTCAGTACTTC. Its protein is CSATDRVQYF.

This chain links TRBV19 with TRBJ1-1; 8 nucleotides line up with TRBD1. The V gene's germline CDR1 is LNHDA and CDR2 SQIVND (reference sequence). Unmatched junction bases numbered 3, after V lost 0 bases and J lost 3 bases. The CDR3 is made up of 15 amino acids. The CDR3 region is CASSIDLDRDTEAFF. CDR3 nucleotides: TGTGCCAGTAGTATAGATCTGGACAGGGACACTGAAGCTTTCTTT.

V and J are TRBV7-2 and TRBJ1-5, with D possibly being TRBD1 (5 bases). Trimming pared 1 base from V and 5 bases from J, leaving 12 bases between. Germline lookup yields CDR1 SGHTA and CDR2 FQGNSA. This CDR3 has 15 residues. The DNA for the CDR3 is TGTGCCAGCAGCTTAGAAGGGGCACCGTATCAGCCCCAGCATTTT. This encodes CASSLEGAPYQPQHF.

This clone has only one observation. The CDR3 loop reads CASAIGGTGAMPIYF. CDR3 sequence (DNA): TGCGCCAGCGCAATCGGCGGGACAGGGGCCATGCCCATATATTTT. The rearrangement joins TRBV5-1 to TRBJ1-3; the match to TRBD1 covers 10 bases. This CDR3 has 15 residues. The germline V gene encodes CDR1 SGHRS and CDR2 YFSETQ. V trimming: 7 bases; J trimming: 11 bases; junction bases outside the gene matches: 15. Combining the CDR3 with reference TRBV5-1 and TRBJ1-3 gives the whole variable domain KAGVTQTPRYLIKTRGQQVTLSCSPISGHRSVSWYQQTPGQGLQFLFEYFSETQRNKGNFPGRFSGRQFSNSRSEMNVSTLELGDSALYLCASAIGGTGAMPIYFGEGSWLTVV.

This chain joins TRBV4-1 and TRBJ1-3; a possible D gene is TRBD1 (6 bases). This CDR3 contains 16 residues. Germline values: CDR1 MGHRA, CDR2 YSYEKL. The V and J ends lost 0 bases and 2 bases respectively, with 11 bases between them. The CDR3 DNA reads TGCGCCAGCAGCCAAGATGTCGCAGGGGCTGGAAACACCATATATTTT. Encoded protein: CASSQDVAGAGNTIYF.

The V and J genes are TRBV7-2 and TRBJ2-5; 11 nucleotides match TRBD2. V was pared by 4 bases and J by 3 bases, with 4 bases of the junction left unmatched. Germline CDR1 reads SGHTA; CDR2 reads FQGNSA. CDR3 size: 15 residues. CDR3 in DNA: TGTGCCAGCAGCTCTTATAGCGGGGGGGAAGAGACCCAGTACTTC. Amino acid sequence: CASSSYSGGEETQYF.

This clone has only a few counts. This sequence joins TRBV18 and TRBJ2-7; 8 positions agree with TRBD1. This CDR3 has 15 residues. Germline V gene sequence: CDR1 KGHSH, CDR2 LQKENI. The V gene end was trimmed by 5 bases and the J gene end by 3 bases; junction bases not matched to a gene: 9. The CDR3 reads CASSVGQALGYEQYF. In DNA, the CDR3 is TGTGCCAGCTCAGTGGGACAGGCCCTAGGCTACGAGCAGTACTTC.

This clone appeared a single time. The chain recombines TRBV19 with TRBJ2-7, with D possibly being TRBD1 (6 bases). V lost 3 bases, J lost 1 base, and 16 bases lay in between. The CDR3 is 16 amino acids. CDR1 and CDR2 from the germline V gene are LNHDA and SQIVND (reference sequence). The CDR3 sequence is CASSMGTGDRSYEQYF. The CDR3 region has the DNA TGTGCCAGTAGTATGGGAACCGGCGACAGGTCCTACGAGCAGTACTTC.

The V and J genes are TRBV3-1 (or the pseudogene TRBV3-2) and TRBJ2-7; tentative D call: TRBD1 (6 bases). Germline CDR1 reads LGHDT; CDR2 reads YNNKEL (reference sequence). V was clipped by 1 base and J by 3 bases, with 7 bases between them. This CDR3 comprises 13 residues. In nucleotides, the CDR3 is TGTGCCAGCAGCCAAGGGACAGTCTACGAGCAGTACTTC. The encoded protein is CASSQGTVYEQYF.

This chain joins TRBV24-1 and TRBJ1-1; 8 bases align to TRBD1. V was pared by 4 bases and J by 11 bases, with 11 bases of the junction left unmatched. Germline CDR1 and CDR2: KGHDR and SFDVKD. This CDR3 contains 14 residues. CDR3 amino acids: CATSEKGQGVGAFF. CDR3 coding DNA: TGTGCCACCAGTGAGAAAGGACAGGGAGTAGGGGCTTTCTTT.

J is TRBJ2-1 and V is TRBV7-3, with TRBD2 identical over 8 bases. Unmatched junction bases numbered 18, after V lost 3 bases and J lost 8 bases. The CDR3 contains 18 residues. Germline V gene data show CDR1 as SGHTA and CDR2 as FQGTGA. CDR3: CASSFLPTRAGGPHEQFF. The CDR3 DNA reads as TGTGCCAGCAGCTTCCTACCCACTAGGGCGGGGGGCCCCCATGAGCAGTTCTTC.

This sequence joins TRBV6-2 or TRBV6-3 and TRBJ1-5; the match to TRBD1 covers 8 bases. The CDR3 has 20 amino acids. The V gene end was trimmed by 2 bases and the J gene end by 0 bases; junction bases not matched to a gene: 15. The V gene's germline CDR1 is MNHEY and CDR2 SVGEGT. CDR3 bases: TGTGCCAGCAGTTACCCGTCAGGGACAGGATTAGCGATTAGCAATCAGCCCCAGCATTTT. Its translation: CASSYPSGTGLAISNQPQHF.

The chain recombines TRBV7-2 with TRBJ2-7; no definite D call. The V end lost 5 bases, the J end lost 3 bases, and 17 bases lay between the germline ends. The CDR3 is made up of 15 amino acids. The germline V gene has CDR1 SGHTA and CDR2 FQGNSA. CDR3 residues: CASSTLTRNNYEQYF. The DNA of the CDR3 is TGTGCCAGCAGCACTCTGACAAGGAACAACTACGAGCAGTACTTC.

This rearrangement joins TRBV28 to TRBJ2-5, with a weak D call TRBD2 (6 bases). Looked up from germline, CDR1 is MDHEN and CDR2 is SYDVKM. Trimming stripped 11 bases from V and 0 bases from J, with 16 bases between. The CDR3 is 14 amino acids. CDR3 in amino acids: CAGQGGGDQETQYF. For the CDR3, the DNA is TGTGCCGGGCAGGGAGGAGGGGACCAAGAGACCCAGTACTTC. The variable domain in full, completed from reference TRBV28 and TRBJ2-5, reads DVKVTQSSRYLVKRTGEKVFLECVQDMDHENMFWYRQDPGLGLRLIYFSYDVKMKEKGDIPEGYSVSREKKERFSLILESASTNQTSMYLCAGQGGGDQETQYFGPGTRLLVL.

V is TRBV4-1 and J is TRBJ1-2; 7 bases are shared with TRBD1. Germline assignment: CDR1 MGHRA and CDR2 YSYEKL. The V and J ends lost 1 base and 5 bases, in that order; junction bases with no gene match: 7. The CDR3 runs 15 residues. The CDR3 DNA sequence: TGCGCCAGCAGCCAAGGCAGGGGGGAGACTTATGGCTACACCTTC. This gives the protein CASSQGRGETYGYTF.

The chain joins TRBV19 to TRBJ1-1, with D possibly being TRBD1 (5 bases). The CDR3 has 14 amino acids. The V gene's germline CDR1 is LNHDA and CDR2 SQIVND (reference sequence). Trimming took off 5 bases at V and 7 bases at J, with 17 bases between the two ends. CDR3: CASSFPGGALEAFF. As DNA, the CDR3 is TGTGCCAGTAGTTTCCCGGGAGGGGCTCTTGAAGCTTTCTTT.

The sample holds one count of this clone. This chain connects TRBV19 to TRBJ2-2, with D uncertain. Germline V CDR1 and CDR2: LNHDA, SQIVND (reference sequence). This CDR3 region has 14 residues. The ends were cut back, 5 bases at V and 1 base at J, with 8 bases in the middle. CDR3 sequence: CASSVGVNTGELFF. The CDR3 DNA reads TGTGCCAGTAGTGTAGGAGTGAACACCGGGGAGCTGTTTTTT.

The chain recombines TRBV7-2 with TRBJ1-6; perhaps TRBD1 as D (5 bases). Germline V gives CDR1 SGHTA, CDR2 FQGNSA. This CDR3 is 16 amino acids long. The germline V and J ends were trimmed by 7 bases and 1 base, with 14 bases remaining between them. The CDR3 spells CASTSRKGSYNSPLHF. CDR3 nucleotides: TGTGCCAGCACCTCTCGAAAGGGGTCCTATAATTCACCCCTCCACTTT.

The count of this clone is one. V gene TRBV5-4 combines with J gene TRBJ2-2, with TRBD1 matching over 10 bases. Germline CDR1 SGHNT, CDR2 YYREEE (reference sequence). With V trimmed by 7 bases and J by 7 bases, 10 bases remained unmatched. This CDR3 region has 15 residues. This CDR3 is CASGFRDRGHGELFF. CDR3 DNA: TGTGCCAGCGGTTTCCGGGACAGGGGTCACGGGGAGCTGTTTTTT.

With respect to this clone: A junction end diverges from the germline sequence, so it may reflect a read error. The V gene is TRBV19, the J gene TRBJ1-5, with a possible D match to TRBD1 (6 bases). This CDR3 spans 14 amino acids. Germline V gene sequence: CDR1 LNHDA, CDR2 SQIVND (reference sequence). CDR3 DNA: TGTGCCAGTAACAAACAGGGTAGCTATCAGCCCCAGCATTTT. Translating gives CASNKQGSYQPQHF.

The chain carries TRBV18 and TRBJ2-2, with a tentative D call TRBD2 (5 bases). The CDR3 contains 14 residues. The V end lost 0 bases, the J end lost 7 bases, and 9 bases lay between the germline ends. Per the germline V gene, CDR1 is KGHSH and CDR2 is LQKENI. CDR3 nucleotides: TGTGCCAGCTCACCACCGACCGGGATCGGGGAGCTGTTTTTT. It codes for CASSPPTGIGELFF. The full variable domain, its missing parts supplied by reference TRBV18 and TRBJ2-2, is NAGVMQNPRHLVRRRGQEARLRCSPMKGHSHVYWYRQLPEEGLKFMVYLQKENIIDESGMPKERFSAEFPKEGPSILRIQQVVRGDSAAYFCASSPPTGIGELFFGEGSRLTVL.

The V and J genes are TRBV5-6 and TRBJ1-1, with unresolved D. The CDR3 extends over 12 amino acids. CDR1 and CDR2 from the germline V gene are SGHDT and YYEEEE. The V end lost 0 bases, the J end lost 6 bases, and 6 bases lay between the germline ends. The CDR3 bases are TGTGCCAGCAGCTTGGTGGCCTCTGAAGCTTTCTTT. It codes for CASSLVASEAFF.

This chain uses TRBV10-3 with TRBJ1-1; 7 bases map to TRBD1. After removal of 5 bases from V and 1 base from J, the junction contained 4 bases not matched to a gene. The CDR3 spans 14 residues. Germline V gene sequence: CDR1 ENHRY, CDR2 SYGVKD. CDR3 protein: CAISLDRANTEAFF. The CDR3 region has the DNA TGTGCCATCAGTCTCGACAGGGCGAACACTGAAGCTTTCTTT.

Turning to this clone: Germline and junction disagree at one end, which may indicate a read error. This chain connects TRBV7-8 to TRBJ2-5; 8 nucleotides agree with TRBD2. The germline CDR1 and CDR2 sequences are SGHVS and FQNEAQ. There are 14 residues in the CDR3. CDR3 coding DNA: TGTGCCAGCAGCCCAGTTGCCCACGAGACGGGAGGGGACTTC. Its protein product is CASSPVAHETGGDF.

The chain recombines TRBV7-2 with TRBJ2-3; 7 bases agree with TRBD2. This CDR3 has 16 residues. Per germline, CDR1 SGHTA and CDR2 FQGNSA. The V gene end was trimmed by 5 bases and the J gene end by 2 bases; junction bases not matched to a gene: 10. CDR3 region: CASSPHGGGDTDTQYF. The DNA for the CDR3 is TGTGCCAGCAGCCCCCATGGGGGGGGAGACACAGATACGCAGTATTTT. Filled out from reference TRBV7-2 and TRBJ2-3, the complete variable domain reads GAGVSQSPSNKVTEKGKDVELRCDPISGHTALYWYRQSLGQGLEFLIYFQGNSAPDKSGLPSDRFSAERTGGSVSTLTIQRTQQEDSAVYLCASSPHGGGDTDTQYFGPGTRLTVL.

This chain joins TRBV11-2 and TRBJ1-1; no reliable D call. The V and J ends lost 2 bases and 0 bases respectively, with 13 bases between them. The CDR3 has 16 amino acids. Germline V gene sequence: CDR1 SGHAT, CDR2 FQNNGV. Here the CDR3 reads CASSLSAGSMNTEAFF. CDR3 nucleotides: TGTGCCAGCAGCTTATCTGCGGGCAGTATGAACACTGAAGCTTTCTTT.

This sequence joins TRBV27 and TRBJ1-2; D is possibly TRBD1 (5 bases). Trimming removed 6 bases from V and 8 bases from J, with 10 bases in between. Germline CDR1 is MNHEY and CDR2 is SMNVEV (reference sequence). The CDR3 consists of 11 residues. The CDR3 DNA sequence: TGTGCCAGCAGGGGGACTTTAGGCTACACCTTC. This sequence encodes CASRGTLGYTF.

The chain combines TRBV27 with TRBJ2-3; D gene unclear. The CDR3 length is 13 residues. With 2 bases removed from V and 6 bases from J, the gap between germline ends came to 9 bases. Germline CDR1 and CDR2: MNHEY and SMNVEV (reference sequence). The CDR3 loop is CASSLGRLDTQYF. In DNA, the CDR3 is TGTGCCAGCAGTTTAGGTCGACTTGATACGCAGTATTTT.

J is TRBJ1-3 and V is TRBV19; D gene ambiguous. Germline V gene sequence: CDR1 LNHDA, CDR2 SQIVND (reference sequence). With 5 bases removed from V and 4 bases from J, the gap between germline ends came to 9 bases. The length of the CDR3 is 13 residues. CDR3 protein: CASSSHSGNTIYF. The CDR3 nucleotides are TGTGCCAGTAGTTCCCATTCAGGAAACACCATATATTTT.